These 2 T cell receptor beta chains came from one sample sequenced in a study of shared clonotypes between healthy human individuals. The naive CD8 population came from CD45RO-negative cells selected for CCR7, without terminally differentiated effector memory CD45RA+ cells. Data came from immunoSEQ multiplex PCR; TCRdb stores just in-frame clones and leaves some out. Among about 2.2 million clones listed, roughly 91% were seen once. The sample was naive CD8+ T cells from PBMCs. The receptors stem from a man younger than 30 in good health. Some clones in this sample may be carry-over from other donors' samples.

The chain links TRBV28 to TRBJ2-3; TRBD2 agrees at 8 bases. Germline CDR1 is MDHEN and CDR2 is SYDVKM. The CDR3 is 16 amino acids. Trimming removed 10 bases from V and 0 bases from J; junction bases left unmatched: 12. The CDR3 nucleotides are TGTGCCATCACGAAGAGAACTAGCGGTAGCACAGATACGCAGTATTTT. This sequence encodes CAITKRTSGSTDTQYF.

The chain joins TRBV9 to TRBJ2-7; D remains unclear. The CDR3 totals 13 residues. Germline assignment: CDR1 SGDLS and CDR2 YYNGEE. V lost 3 bases, J lost 3 bases, and 10 bases lay in between. CDR3 sequence reads: CASSARVGYEQYF. DNA of the CDR3: TGTGCCAGCAGCGCCCGGGTCGGCTACGAGCAGTACTTC.